A selection of T cell receptor beta chains follows, all from one sample in a study of cytomegalovirus exposure and HLA in healthy donors. TCRdb's table, derived via immunoSEQ multiplex PCR, lists solely in-frame clones and lacks some. The sample carries about 160,000 clones, under 90% recorded once. Specimen: PBMCs. The receptors here all came from a man younger than 35 in good health and CMV-seropositive. CDR3s include the opening cysteine and the closing phenylalanine or tryptophan. The order of the fields is V gene, J gene, D gene, clone size, CDR3 protein, CDR3 DNA. D genes are given only for firm matches. Some rows mark clone size as missing; the rest say once, few, many or name a class of expanded clone.

TRBV28	TRBJ1-1	.	.	CASSFGGTEAFF	TGTGCCAGCAGTTTCGGGGGGACTGAAGCTTTCTTT
TRBV19	TRBJ1-3	.	.	CASRHRPDSGNTIYF	TGTGCCAGTAGACACCGTCCCGACTCTGGAAACACCATATATTTT
TRBV18	TRBJ1-1	TRBD1	.	CASSPPRTGEVEAFF	TGTGCCAGCTCACCACCTCGGACAGGGGAGGTTGAAGCTTTCTTT
TRBV7-3	TRBJ1-2	.	.	CASSQGQNYGYTF	TGTGCCAGCAGTCAAGGACAGAACTATGGCTACACCTTC
TRBV5-1	TRBJ2-1	TRBD2	.	CASRRLAGGNNEQFF	TGCGCCAGCAGACGGCTAGCGGGAGGTAACAATGAGCAGTTCTTC
TRBV18	TRBJ1-1	TRBD1	once	CASSPRTGALNTEAFF	TGTGCCAGCTCACCAAGGACAGGGGCACTGAACACTGAAGCTTTCTTT
TRBV6-6	TRBJ2-7	TRBD2	.	CASSARGGSYEQYF	TGTGCCAGCAGTGCCCGGGGGGGCTCCTACGAGCAGTACTTC
TRBV28	TRBJ2-5	.	.	CASSLFQIQETQYF	TGTGCCAGCAGTTTATTCCAGATACAAGAGACCCAGTACTTC
TRBV5-4	TRBJ2-2	.	.	CASSLGTPFTGELFF	TGTGCCAGCAGCCTAGGGACTCCCTTCACCGGGGAGCTGTTTTTT
TRBV7-3	TRBJ2-3	.	.	CASSTSASGTDTQYF	TGTGCCAGCAGCACCTCTGCTAGCGGCACAGATACGCAGTATTTT
TRBV25-1	TRBJ2-7	TRBD2	few	CASSEGLAGTYEQYF	TGTGCCAGCAGTGAGGGACTAGCGGGAACCTACGAGCAGTACTTC
TRBV6-1	TRBJ1-1	.	.	CASSVSLNTEAFF	TGTGCCAGCAGTGTAAGCCTGAACACTGAAGCTTTCTTT
TRBV28	TRBJ2-7	.	.	CATEDGTSTYEQYF	TGTGCCACCGAGGACGGGACTTCCACCTACGAGCAGTACTTC
TRBV5-6	TRBJ2-3	TRBD1	.	CASSFPDRAADTQYF	TGTGCCAGCAGCTTTCCCGACAGGGCCGCAGATACGCAGTATTTT
TRBV25-1	TRBJ1-5	TRBD1	.	CASSDSIRGLDQPQHF	TGTGCCAGCAGTGACTCAATCAGGGGGCTCGATCAGCCCCAGCATTTT
TRBV12-5	TRBJ1-1	TRBD1	.	CASGSYRGSEAFF	TGTGCTAGTGGTTCCTACAGGGGATCCGAAGCTTTCTTT
TRBV28	TRBJ1-4	TRBD1	.	CASMTGVEKLFF	TGTGCCAGCATGACAGGGGTTGAAAAACTGTTTTTT
TRBV5-8	TRBJ2-1	.	.	CASSLESAYNEQFF	TGTGCCAGCAGCTTGGAGTCAGCCTACAATGAGCAGTTCTTC
TRBV6-5	TRBJ2-7	TRBD1	.	CASRDRGPYEQYF	TGTGCCAGTCGGGACAGGGGCCCCTACGAGCAGTACTTC
TRBV18	TRBJ1-2	TRBD1	.	CASSPQTGERYGYTF	TGTGCCAGCTCACCACAGACAGGGGAACGCTATGGCTACACCTTC
TRBV5-1	TRBJ2-5	.	.	CASSLGTEQETQYF	TGCGCCAGCAGCTTGGGGACAGAACAAGAGACCCAGTACTTC
TRBV6-1	TRBJ2-7	TRBD2	.	CASSETRAGGYEQYF	TGTGCCAGCAGTGAAACCAGGGCGGGGGGTTACGAGCAGTACTTC
TRBV4-2	TRBJ2-5	TRBD2	.	CASSQFAGRGQETQYF	TGTGCCAGCAGCCAATTTGCCGGGAGGGGCCAAGAGACCCAGTACTTC
TRBV28	TRBJ2-4	TRBD2	.	CASSPGTSARNIQYF	TGTGCCAGCAGCCCCGGGACTAGCGCTAGAAACATTCAGTACTTC
TRBV11-2	TRBJ1-1	.	.	CASSALRDTEAFF	TGTGCCAGCAGCGCCCTCAGGGACACTGAAGCTTTCTTT
TRBV27	TRBJ1-2	.	.	CASSFPRGGFNYGYTF	TGTGCCAGCAGTTTTCCCCGGGGGGGATTTAACTATGGCTACACCTTC
TRBV30	TRBJ1-2	TRBD1	.	CAQNPGGYGYTF	TGTGCCCAAAACCCAGGGGGCTATGGCTACACCTTC
TRBV28	TRBJ2-3	TRBD2	.	CASSFTSGVSDTQYF	TGTGCCAGCAGTTTTACTAGCGGGGTCTCAGATACGCAGTATTTT
TRBV28	TRBJ2-2	TRBD2	.	CASTIGAAGGGELFF	TGTGCCAGCACCATTGGAGCGGCGGGAGGGGGGGAGCTGTTTTTT
TRBV4-1	TRBJ2-2	.	.	CASSQDETVPSGELFF	TGCGCCAGCAGCCAAGATGAGACAGTACCCTCCGGGGAGCTGTTTTTT
TRBV5-5	TRBJ1-1	.	once	CASSLGTGTANTEAFF	TGTGCCAGCAGCTTGGGTACCGGGACTGCGAACACTGAAGCTTTCTTT
TRBV6-5	TRBJ1-1	TRBD1	.	CASSYSRQGRNTEAFF	TGTGCCAGCAGTTACTCGAGACAGGGGAGGAACACTGAAGCTTTCTTT
TRBV2	TRBJ2-4	.	.	CASSDRVAKNIQYF	TGTGCCAGCAGTGATCGGGTGGCCAAAAACATTCAGTACTTC
TRBV6-6	TRBJ2-7	.	.	CASSQTYEQYF	TGTGCCAGCTCGCAGACCTACGAGCAGTACTTC
TRBV2	TRBJ2-5	TRBD2	.	CASKKGLDVDQYF	TGTGCCAGCAAAAAGGGACTAGATGTCGACCAGTACTTC
TRBV9	TRBJ2-1	TRBD2	.	CASSLRLAGVEQFF	TGTGCCAGCAGCTTACGACTAGCGGGAGTTGAGCAGTTCTTC
TRBV29-1	TRBJ1-1	.	.	CSVEGHLNTEAFF	TGCAGCGTTGAAGGGCATTTGAACACTGAAGCTTTCTTT
TRBV29-1	TRBJ2-3	.	.	CSVEGSGHRRTDTQYF	TGCAGCGTTGAGGGGTCCGGGCACAGGCGAACAGATACGCAGTATTTT
TRBV6-5	TRBJ1-2	TRBD1	.	CASSYSRTGGSYGYTF	TGTGCCAGCAGTTACTCACGGACAGGGGGCAGCTATGGCTACACCTTC
TRBV5-1	TRBJ2-7	TRBD2	once	CASSSTSGRNEQYF	TGCGCCAGCAGCTCGACTAGCGGGAGGAACGAGCAGTACTTC
TRBV7-9	TRBJ2-5	TRBD2	.	CASSLVTSGRETQYF	TGTGCCAGCAGCTTAGTAACTAGCGGGAGAGAGACCCAGTACTTC
TRBV5-5	TRBJ2-5	.	.	CASSLTPGARQETQYF	TGTGCCAGCAGCCTCACGCCAGGGGCGAGGCAAGAGACCCAGTACTTC
TRBV5-1	TRBJ2-3	.	.	CASSSDFTSTDTQYF	TGCGCCAGCAGCTCAGACTTTACTAGCACAGATACGCAGTATTTT
TRBV19	TRBJ1-5	TRBD1	.	CAVGQGNQPQHF	TGTGCGGTAGGACAGGGGAATCAGCCCCAGCATTTT
TRBV6-1	TRBJ2-7	.	.	CASSVSVVYEQYF	TGTGCCAGCAGTGTTAGCGTAGTCTACGAGCAGTACTTC
TRBV12-2	TRBJ2-5	.	.	CASRPAGVETQYF	TGTGCAAGTCGCCCAGCGGGAGTGGAGACCCAGTACTTC
TRBV4-1	TRBJ1-5	TRBD1	.	CASSHSGTGTNPSNQPQHF	TGCGCCAGCAGCCATTCCGGGACAGGAACCAATCCTAGCAATCAGCCTCAGCATTTT
TRBV30	TRBJ2-7	TRBD2	.	CAWSGTSGYEQYF	TGTGCCTGGAGTGGGACTAGCGGCTACGAGCAGTACTTC